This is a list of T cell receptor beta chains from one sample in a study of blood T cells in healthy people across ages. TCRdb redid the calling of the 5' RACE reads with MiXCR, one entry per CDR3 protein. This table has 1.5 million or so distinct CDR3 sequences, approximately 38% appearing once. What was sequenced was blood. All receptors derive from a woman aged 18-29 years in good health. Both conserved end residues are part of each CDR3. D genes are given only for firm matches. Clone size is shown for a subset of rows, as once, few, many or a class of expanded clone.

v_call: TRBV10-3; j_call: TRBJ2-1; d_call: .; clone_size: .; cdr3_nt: TGTGCCATCAGTGAGTCCCGCAGGGAGTGGGCTGGGCAGTTCTTC; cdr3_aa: CAISESRREWAGQFF
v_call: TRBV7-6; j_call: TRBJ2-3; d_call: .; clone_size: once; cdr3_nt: TGTGCCAGCAGCGCAGCAGGTCCCCGCACAGATACGCAGTATTTT; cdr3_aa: CASSAAGPRTDTQYF
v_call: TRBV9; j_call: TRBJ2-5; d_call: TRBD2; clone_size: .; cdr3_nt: TGTGCCAGCAGCGTGTCTAGCGGGGGCTGGGGGCAAGAGACCCAGTACTTC; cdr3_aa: CASSVSSGGWGQETQYF
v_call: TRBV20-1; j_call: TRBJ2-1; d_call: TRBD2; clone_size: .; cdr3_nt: TGCAGTGCTGCTAGCGGCCAGTACAATGAGCAGTTCTTC; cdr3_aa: CSAASGQYNEQFF
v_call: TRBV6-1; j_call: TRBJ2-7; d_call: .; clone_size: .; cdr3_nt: TGTGCCAGCAGTGAAGGGAACACAGCGGCATACGAGCAGTACTTC; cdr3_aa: CASSEGNTAAYEQYF
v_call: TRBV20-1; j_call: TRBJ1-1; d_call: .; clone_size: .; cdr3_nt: TGCAGTGTAAAGGGATTGAACACTGAAGCTTTCTTT; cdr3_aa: CSVKGLNTEAFF
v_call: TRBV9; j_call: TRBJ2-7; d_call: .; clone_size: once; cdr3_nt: TGTGCCACCGAACCTCTAGCGAGCTCCTACAATGAGCAGTACTTC; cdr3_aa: CATEPLASSYNEQYF
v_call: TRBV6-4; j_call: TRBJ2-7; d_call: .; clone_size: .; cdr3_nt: TGTGCCAGCAATGGTTCGGCAGGGGGGACCTACGAGCAGTACTTC; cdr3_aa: CASNGSAGGTYEQYF
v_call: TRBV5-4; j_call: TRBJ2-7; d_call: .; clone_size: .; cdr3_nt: TGTGCCAGCAGCTTCTCGTCAGGGAGAGCCTACGAGCAGTACTTC; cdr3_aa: CASSFSSGRAYEQYF
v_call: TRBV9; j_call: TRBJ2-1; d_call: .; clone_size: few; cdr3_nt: TGTGCCAGCAGCGTAGCGGGCGATAGCTCCTACAATGAGCAGTTCTTC; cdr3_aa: CASSVAGDSSYNEQFF
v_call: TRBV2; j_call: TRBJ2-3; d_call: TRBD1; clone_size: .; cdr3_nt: TGTGCCAGCAGCCCTTCGACAGGGTACGATACGCAGTATTTT; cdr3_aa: CASSPSTGYDTQYF
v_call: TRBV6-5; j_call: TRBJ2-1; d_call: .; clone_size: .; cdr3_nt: TGTGCCAGCAACCGGGGTGACAGTTACAATGAGCAGTTCTTC; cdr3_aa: CASNRGDSYNEQFF
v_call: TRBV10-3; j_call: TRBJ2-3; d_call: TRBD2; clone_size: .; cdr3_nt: TGCGCCCATGGGAGCGGGGGGACAGATACGCAGTATTTT; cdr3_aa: CAHGSGGTDTQYF
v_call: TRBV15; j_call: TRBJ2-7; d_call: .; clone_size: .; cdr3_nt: TGTGCCACCGGGAGCCGGTTCTCCTACGAGCAGTACTTC; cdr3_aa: CATGSRFSYEQYF
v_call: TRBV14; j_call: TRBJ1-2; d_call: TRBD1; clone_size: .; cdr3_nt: TGTGCCAGCAGCCAACCCGGGACAGGAGGCTATGGCTACACCTTC; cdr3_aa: CASSQPGTGGYGYTF
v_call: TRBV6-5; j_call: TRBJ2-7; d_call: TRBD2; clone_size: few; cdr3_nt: TGTGCCAGCAGTTACCGGCCTAGCGGAACCTACGAGCAGTACTTC; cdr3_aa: CASSYRPSGTYEQYF
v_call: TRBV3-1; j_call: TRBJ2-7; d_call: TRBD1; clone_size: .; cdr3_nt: TGTGCCAGCAGCCGAGACAGGGGGCCATACTACGAGCAGTACTTC; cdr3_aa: CASSRDRGPYYEQYF
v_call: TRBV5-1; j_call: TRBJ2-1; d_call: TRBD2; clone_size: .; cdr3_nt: TGCGCCAGCAGGTCCGGGACTAGCAACGATGAGCAGTTCTTC; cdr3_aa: CASRSGTSNDEQFF
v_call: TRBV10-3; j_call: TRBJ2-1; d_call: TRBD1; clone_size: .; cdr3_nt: TGTGCCATCAGTGAGTCGGGACAGGGACGGGACAATGAGCAGTTCTTC; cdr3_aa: CAISESGQGRDNEQFF
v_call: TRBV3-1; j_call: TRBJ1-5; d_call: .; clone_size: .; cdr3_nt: TGTGCCAGCAGCCAAGAATACGGTCAGCCCCAGCATTTT; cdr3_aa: CASSQEYGQPQHF
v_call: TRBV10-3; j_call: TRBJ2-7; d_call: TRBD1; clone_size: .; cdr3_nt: TGTGCCATCAGCGACGACAGGGTTGACGAGCAGTACTTC; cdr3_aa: CAISDDRVDEQYF
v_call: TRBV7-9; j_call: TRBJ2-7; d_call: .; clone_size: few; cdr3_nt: TGTGCCAGCAGCTTAGCGGGGATTAGTACCTACGAGCAGTACTTC; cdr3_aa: CASSLAGISTYEQYF
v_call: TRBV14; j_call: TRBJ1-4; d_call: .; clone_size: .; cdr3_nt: TGTGCCAGCCCAAGTGTGGTAGTCCGTGTGTTTTTT; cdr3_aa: CASPSVVVRVFF
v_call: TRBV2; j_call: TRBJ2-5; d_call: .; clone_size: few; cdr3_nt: TGTGCCAGCGCTGGGCACGAGACCCAGTACTTC; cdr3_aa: CASAGHETQYF
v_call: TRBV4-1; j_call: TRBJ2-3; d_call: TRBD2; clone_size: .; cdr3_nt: TGCGCCAGCAGCCAAGAGTCGAGCGGGGCAGGCGTTACGCAGTATTTT; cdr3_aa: CASSQESSGAGVTQYF
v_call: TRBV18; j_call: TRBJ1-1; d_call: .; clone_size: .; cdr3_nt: TGTGCCAGCTCACCACAGGCGGCGAACACTGAAGCTTTCTTT; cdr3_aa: CASSPQAANTEAFF
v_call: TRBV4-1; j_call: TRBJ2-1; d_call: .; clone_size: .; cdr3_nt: TGCGCCAGCAGCCCGGGATCCTACTCCGGTTATTACTACAATGAGCAGTTCTTC; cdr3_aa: CASSPGSYSGYYYNEQFF
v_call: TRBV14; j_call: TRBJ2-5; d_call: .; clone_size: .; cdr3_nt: TGTGCCAGCAGCCAAGGGCGTCCGATGCAAGAGACCCAGTACTTC; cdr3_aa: CASSQGRPMQETQYF
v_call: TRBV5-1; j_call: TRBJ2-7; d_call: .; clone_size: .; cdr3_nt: TGCGCCAGCAGCTTGGGGACAGCTGCTTACTACGAGCAGTACTTC; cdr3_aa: CASSLGTAAYYEQYF
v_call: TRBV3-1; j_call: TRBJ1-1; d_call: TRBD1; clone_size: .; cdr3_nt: TGTGCCAGCAGCCCCCGGGGCCAGGGGGAGGCTTTCTTT; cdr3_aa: CASSPRGQGEAFF
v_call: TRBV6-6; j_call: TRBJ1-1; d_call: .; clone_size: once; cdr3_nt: TGTGCCAGCAGCCCCCGAGTGTCCACTGAAGCTTTCTTT; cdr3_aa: CASSPRVSTEAFF
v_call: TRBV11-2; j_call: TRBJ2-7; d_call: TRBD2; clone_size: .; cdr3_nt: TGTGCCAGCAGCTTCGGGGGGGCCGCCTTTGGTTACGAGCAGTACTTC; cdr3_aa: CASSFGGAAFGYEQYF
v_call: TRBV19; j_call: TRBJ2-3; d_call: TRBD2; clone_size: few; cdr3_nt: TGTGCCAGTAAGGCTAGCGGGGACCCTAGCACAGATACGCAGTATTTT; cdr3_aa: CASKASGDPSTDTQYF
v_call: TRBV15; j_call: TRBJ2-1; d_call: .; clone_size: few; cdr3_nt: TGTGCCACCAGCAGGGGACGGGGCAAGTCCTACAATGAGCAGTTCTTC; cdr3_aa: CATSRGRGKSYNEQFF
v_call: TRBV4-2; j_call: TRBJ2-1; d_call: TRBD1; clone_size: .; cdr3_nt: TGTGCCAGCAGCCAAGAAGGGACAGGGGCCTACAATGAGCAGTTCTTC; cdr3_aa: CASSQEGTGAYNEQFF
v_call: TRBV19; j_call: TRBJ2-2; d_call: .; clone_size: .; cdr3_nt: TGTGCCAGAGAGAGCGGTGGGGCGCCCGGGACCGGGGAGCTGTTTTTT; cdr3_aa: CARESGGAPGTGELFF
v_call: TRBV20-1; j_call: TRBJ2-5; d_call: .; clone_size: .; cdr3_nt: TGCAGTGCTATTCGACCCCCTGCTGAGACCCAGTACTTC; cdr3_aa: CSAIRPPAETQYF
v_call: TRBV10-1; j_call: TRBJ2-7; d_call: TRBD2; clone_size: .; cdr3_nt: TGCGCCAGCAGGGCCGGGACTAGCGGGGCCTACGAGCAGTACTTC; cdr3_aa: CASRAGTSGAYEQYF
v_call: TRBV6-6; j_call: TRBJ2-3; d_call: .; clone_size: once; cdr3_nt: TGTGCCAGCGGCGAAAGTGGCACAGATACGCAGTATTTT; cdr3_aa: CASGESGTDTQYF
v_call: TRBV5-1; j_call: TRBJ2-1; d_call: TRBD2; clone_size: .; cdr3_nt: TGCGCCAGCAGCTTTAGCGGGAGGGTAATCAATGAGCAGTTCTTC; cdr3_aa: CASSFSGRVINEQFF
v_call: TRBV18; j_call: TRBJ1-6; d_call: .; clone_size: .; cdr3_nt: TGTGCCAGCTCACCAGGTCGGGAAAATAACTCCTATAATTCACCCCTCCACTTT; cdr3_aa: CASSPGRENNSYNSPLHF
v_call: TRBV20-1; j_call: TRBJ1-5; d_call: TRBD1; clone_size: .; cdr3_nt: TGCAGTGCTAGTCCGACAGGGGATCAGCCCCAGCATTTT; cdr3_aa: CSASPTGDQPQHF
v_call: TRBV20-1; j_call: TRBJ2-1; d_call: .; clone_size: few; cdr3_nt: TGCAGTGCCAACCCCGAAGCGGATGAGCAGTTCTTC; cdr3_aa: CSANPEADEQFF
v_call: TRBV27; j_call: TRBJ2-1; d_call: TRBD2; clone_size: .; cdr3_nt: TGTGCCAGCAGTTGGGGCGGGAGGATTTGGGGTAATGAGCAGTTCTTC; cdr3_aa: CASSWGGRIWGNEQFF
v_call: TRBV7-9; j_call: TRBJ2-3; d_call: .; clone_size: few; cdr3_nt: TGTGCCAGCAGCTTAGTAGGCAGCCTTCGGGCAGATACGCAGTATTTT; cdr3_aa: CASSLVGSLRADTQYF
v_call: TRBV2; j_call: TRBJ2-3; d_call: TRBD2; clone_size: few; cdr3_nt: TGTGCCAGCGCCTTAGCGGGGGGGACAGATACGCAGTATTTT; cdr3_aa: CASALAGGTDTQYF
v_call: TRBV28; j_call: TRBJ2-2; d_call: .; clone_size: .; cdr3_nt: TGTGCCAGCAGTTTAACAATCGGGGAGCTGTTTTTT; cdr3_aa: CASSLTIGELFF
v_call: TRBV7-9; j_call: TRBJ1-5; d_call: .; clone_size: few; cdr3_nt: TGTGCCAGCAGCTCTGGGAGCAATCAGCCCCAGCATTTT; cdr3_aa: CASSSGSNQPQHF
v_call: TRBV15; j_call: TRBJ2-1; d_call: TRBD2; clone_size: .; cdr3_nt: TGTGCCACCAGCAGAGACCGTACGGGACTAGCGGGAATGGATGAGCAGTTCTTC; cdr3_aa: CATSRDRTGLAGMDEQFF
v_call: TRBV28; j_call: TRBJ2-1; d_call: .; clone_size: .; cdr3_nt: TGTGCCAGCAGTTCATTGGCAGCGTTCTCCTACAATGAGCAGTTCTTC; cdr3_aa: CASSSLAAFSYNEQFF
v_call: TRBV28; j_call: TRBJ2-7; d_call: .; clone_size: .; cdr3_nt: TGTGCCAGCACCACCGGGGGACAGACCTACGAGCAGTACTTC; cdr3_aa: CASTTGGQTYEQYF
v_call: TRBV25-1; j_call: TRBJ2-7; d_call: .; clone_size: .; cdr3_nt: TGTGCCAGCAGTGAAGCCGGGGGTAGCTCCTACAATGAGCAGTACTTC; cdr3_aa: CASSEAGGSSYNEQYF
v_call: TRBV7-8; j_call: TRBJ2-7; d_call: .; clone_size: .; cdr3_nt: TGTGCCAGCAGCGTAGTAGGAGGCCTCTCCGAGCAGTACTTC; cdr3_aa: CASSVVGGLSEQYF
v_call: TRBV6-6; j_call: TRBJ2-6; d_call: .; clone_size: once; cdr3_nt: TGTGCCAGCAGTTACGGGGGGAACTCTGGGGCCAACGTCCTGACTTTC; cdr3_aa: CASSYGGNSGANVLTF
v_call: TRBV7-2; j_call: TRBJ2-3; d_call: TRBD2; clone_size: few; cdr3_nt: TGTGCCAGCAGCTACCCCGGCGGGGGTACGCAGTATTTT; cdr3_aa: CASSYPGGGTQYF
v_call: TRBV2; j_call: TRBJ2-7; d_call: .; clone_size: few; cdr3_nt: TGTGCCAGCAGTGCACAGGGAACGAACTACGAGCAGTACTTC; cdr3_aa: CASSAQGTNYEQYF
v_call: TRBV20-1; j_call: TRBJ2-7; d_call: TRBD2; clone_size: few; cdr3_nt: TGCAGTGCTAGATCTAGCGGGAGTCCATACTCCTACGAGCAGTACTTC; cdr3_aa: CSARSSGSPYSYEQYF